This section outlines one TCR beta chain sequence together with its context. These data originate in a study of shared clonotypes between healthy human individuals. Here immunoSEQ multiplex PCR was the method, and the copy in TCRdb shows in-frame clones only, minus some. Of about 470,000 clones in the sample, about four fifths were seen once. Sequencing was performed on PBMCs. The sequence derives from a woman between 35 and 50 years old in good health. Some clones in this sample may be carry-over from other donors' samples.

CDR3 sequence reads: CAWSTPPLGVGNEQFF. CDR3 DNA: TGTGCCTGGAGTACCCCCCCCCTGGGGGTAGGCAATGAGCAGTTCTTC. This chain uses TRBV30 with TRBJ2-1; perhaps D is TRBD1 or TRBD2 (5 bases each). Per germline, CDR1 GTSNPN and CDR2 SVGIG (reference sequence). The CDR3 is 16 amino acids. Trimming removed 2 bases from V and 6 bases from J, with 20 bases in between.